This TCR beta chain was observed in a study of identical twins. Points from the study as a whole: An excess of low generation probability was shown by twin-shared out-of-frame alpha sequences. While abundant cord blood beta clonotypes carried fewer insertions, memory repertoires showed no such pattern.

TCRdb re-called the 5' RACE reads with MiXCR, one entry per CDR3 protein. The sample carries 1,800,000 or so distinct CDR3 sequences, roughly 35% recorded once. Notes on this clonotype: What it binds is not known.

The CDR3 runs to 16 residues. CDR1 is SGDLS and CDR2 is YYNGEE in the germline V gene. V dropped 5 bases and J dropped 8; count of bases not matched to a gene: 15. Input material: cord blood. The TCR was taken from a newborn girl in good health. The chain employs TRBV9 and TRBJ2-1; 8 positions match TRBD1. The CDR3 loop is CASRRGSGQGTDEQFF. In DNA form, the CDR3 reads TGTGCCAGCAGGAGGGGTTCAGGACAGGGTACGGATGAGCAGTTCTTC. The whole variable domain, remainder taken from reference TRBV9 and TRBJ2-1, is DSGVTQTPKHLITATGQRVTLRCSPRSGDLSVYWYQQSLDQGLQFLIQYYNGEERAKGNILERFSAQQFPDLHSELNLSSLELGDSALYFCASRRGSGQGTDEQFFGPGTRLTVL.